This T cell receptor beta chain was sequenced during a study of blood T cell repertoires in COVID-19. Overall study context: COVID-19 samples, acute and convalescent, were from the United States, Italy and Spain. The analysed material was cDNA or gDNA that came from T cells, B-cell-depleted T cells, or PBMCs.

This clone was seen only once. Only in-frame clones appear in the TCRdb table, and some are missing; sequencing was by immunoSEQ multiplex PCR. There are 400,000 to 500,000 clones in the sample; 86% occur only once, and more than 1.4% lies in the top ten. The CDR3 extends over 14 amino acids. In germline, CDR1 is MNHEY, CDR2 SVGEGT. The V and J ends lost 5 bases and 3 bases respectively, with 11 bases between them. The source of this sequence is a woman under 40 with active or convalescent COVID-19. Specimen: peripheral blood. V gene TRBV6-2 or TRBV6-3 combines with J gene TRBJ1-5, with D maybe TRBD1 (6 bases). For the CDR3, the DNA is TGTGCCAGCAGTCAGAGACAGGCCAATCAGCCCCAGCATTTT. It encodes CASSQRQANQPQHF.